The entry below gives a single T cell receptor (beta chain) sequence along with its context. These data come from a study of shared clonotypes between healthy human individuals. V lost 0 bases to trimming and J lost 14 bases, with 17 bases between them. This CDR3 comprises 13 residues. Germline V CDR1 and CDR2: GTSNPN, SVGIG (reference sequence). Deep level was the assay's run setting. Unsorted PBMC samples were amplified in replicate PCRs containing 300 ng DNA, roughly 30,000 T cell genomes. Using immunoSEQ multiplex PCR, the repertoire was profiled, and TCRdb retains in-frame clones only, with some absent. This table holds 450,000 to 650,000 clones, roughly 72% found once. Donors, without exception, were Caucasian adults residing in Nashville, Tennessee.

The chain links TRBV30 to TRBJ2-1; D gene uncertain. Sequenced material: PBMCs. This TCR was sampled from a woman in her forties in good health. Some clones in this sample may be carry-over from other donors' samples. The CDR3 DNA is TGTGCCTGGAGTGTACTATTAGGAGACCGGGAGTTCTTC. Encoded protein: CAWSVLLGDREFF. The full variable domain, in which reference TRBV30 and TRBJ2-1 provide the parts outside the CDR3, is SQTIHQWPATLVQPVGSPLSLECTVEGTSNPNLYWYRQAAGRGLQLLFYSVGIGQISSEVPQNLSASRPQDRQFILSSKKLLLSDSGFYLCAWSVLLGDREFFGPGTRLTVL.